This T cell receptor beta chain was found in a study of persistence of HIV-infected CD4 T cells. Whole-study context: Median time on suppressive ART was around eight years.

There are 13 residues in the CDR3. In germline, CDR1 is SGHTA, CDR2 FQGTGA. Trimming took 2 bases from V and 4 from J; bases not matched to a gene: 1. Points on this clone: Antigen unknown.

The stimulus was an HIV-1 Gag 15-mer peptide pool, 1 ug/peptide/mL. CD40L-negative CD69-negative CD45RO-high memory CD4+ T cells were sorted as populations depleted of antigen-responding cells. Suppressive ART was started during chronic HIV-1 infection in these adults. Donors had CD4+ T cell counts above 400 cells/uL and were CMV-seropositive. The immunoSEQ assay was version 4, run in survey mode. Using immunoSEQ multiplex PCR, the repertoire was profiled, and TCRdb retains in-frame clones only, with some absent. The sample includes about 40,000 clones, 75% to 80% of them seen just once. Findings of the study overall: Antigen-responding cells were enriched for degenerate expanded CDR3beta sequences.

This chain joins TRBV7-3 and TRBJ1-2; TRBD1 aligns across 7 bases. The source is an adult man with HIV who was CMV-seropositive. The sample consisted of CD4+ T cells sorted from PBMCs after approximately 20-hour stimulation, taken from a patient who received antiretroviral therapy. CDR3 amino acids: CASSLQGGYGYTF. In DNA form, the CDR3 reads TGTGCCAGCAGCTTACAGGGGGGCTATGGCTACACCTTC. The full variable domain, rest sourced from reference TRBV7-3 and TRBJ1-2, is GAGVSQTPSNKVTEKGKYVELRCDPISGHTALYWYRQSLGQGPEFLIYFQGTGAADDSGLPNDRFFAVRPEGSVSTLKIQRTERGDSAVYLCASSLQGGYGYTFGSGTRLTVV.